These T cell receptor beta chains were read from a single sample in a study of blood T cell repertoires in COVID-19. Sequencing was performed with immunoSEQ multiplex PCR; in TCRdb, only in-frame clones are kept and a portion is missing. The table lists about 350,000 clones, roughly nine tenths of them singletons, with under 5% in the top ten. The material sequenced was peripheral blood. Receptor source: a woman aged 55-70 years with COVID-19, enrolled during active disease. CDR3s include the opening cysteine and the closing phenylalanine or tryptophan. The D gene is left open where the match is weak. Rows give clone size only sometimes, using once, few, many, or a class for an expanded clone.

V gene	clone size	J gene	D gene	CDR3 protein	CDR3 DNA
TRBV19	.	TRBJ1-2	.	CASIGDRRVYGYTF	TGTGCCAGTATTGGTGACAGGCGGGTCTATGGCTACACCTTC
TRBV3-1/TRBV3-2	.	TRBJ1-2	TRBD1	CASRGTGVYGYTF	TGTGCCAGCAGGGGGACAGGGGTTTATGGCTACACCTTC
TRBV5-1	.	TRBJ1-2	.	CASSFSDMYGYTF	TGCGCCAGCAGCTTTTCGGACATGTATGGCTACACCTTC
TRBV19	.	TRBJ2-7	TRBD1	CASSGPPHRGSYEQYF	TGTGCCAGTAGTGGACCCCCCCACAGGGGCTCCTACGAGCAGTACTTC
TRBV5-6	.	TRBJ2-6	.	CASSRDISGANVLTF	TGTGCCAGCAGCCGAGACATTTCTGGGGCCAACGTCCTGACTTTC
TRBV7-9	.	TRBJ2-7	TRBD1	CASSWGTGNHEQYF	TGTGCCAGCAGCTGGGGGACAGGGAATCACGAGCAGTACTTC
TRBV27	once	TRBJ2-3	.	CASQGLSRTDTQYF	TGTGCCTCCCAGGGACTTTCTCGCACAGATACGCAGTATTTT
TRBV19	.	TRBJ1-3	.	CASSILQGNTIYF	TGTGCCAGTAGTATACTTCAGGGAAACACCATATATTTT
TRBV7-6	.	TRBJ2-3	.	CASSSSAVSTDTQYF	TGTGCCAGCAGCTCATCAGCGGTTAGCACAGATACGCAGTATTTT
TRBV9	.	TRBJ2-7	.	CASSEKQGALLNEQYF	TGTGCCAGCAGCGAAAAGCAGGGTGCCCTACTCAACGAGCAGTACTTC
TRBV5-1	.	TRBJ2-7	TRBD1	CASSPYRDSLYEQYF	TGCGCCAGCAGCCCCTACCGGGACAGCCTCTACGAGCAGTACTTC
TRBV7-9	.	TRBJ1-2	.	CASSFRPGDGYTF	TGTGCCAGCAGCTTTCGTCCAGGGGATGGCTACACCTTC
TRBV4-2	.	TRBJ1-6	TRBD1	CASSQGTGGTSPLHF	TGTGCCAGCAGCCAAGGCACAGGGGGTACGTCACCCCTCCACTTT
TRBV18	.	TRBJ1-3	TRBD1	CASSPDRSSGNTIYF	TGTGCCAGCTCACCGGACAGGTCCTCTGGAAACACCATATATTTT
TRBV28	.	TRBJ2-1	.	CASARTSLVNEQFF	TGTGCCAGCGCAAGGACATCTCTAGTCAATGAGCAGTTCTTC
TRBV2	.	TRBJ1-6	TRBD1	CASSYRGNSPLHF	TGTGCCAGCAGTTACAGGGGAAATTCACCCCTCCACTTT
TRBV19	.	TRBJ1-1	.	CASMMSRVTEAFF	TGTGCCAGTATGATGTCGCGGGTTACTGAAGCTTTCTTT
TRBV9	.	TRBJ1-3	.	CASSGWGRTGSSGNTIYF	TGTGCCAGCAGCGGATGGGGAAGGACGGGAAGCTCTGGAAACACCATATATTTT
TRBV18	.	TRBJ2-2	.	CASSPQLESSAGELFF	TGTGCCAGCTCACCCCAGTTGGAGTCGTCAGCCGGGGAGCTGTTTTTT
TRBV30	.	TRBJ1-5	TRBD1	CAWSVPGGGIWGNQPQHF	TGTGCCTGGAGTGTACCCGGAGGGGGCATATGGGGCAATCAGCCCCAGCATTTT